The sequence of this TCR beta chain was determined in a study of blood T cells in healthy people across ages. Overall study results and limits: A conclusive naive versus antigen-experienced comparison was prevented by the unsorted PBMCs.

As for this clonotype: The antigen is unknown.

Combining a sample-barcoded 5' primer with a J-beta primer mix, a second PCR ran for roughly 6 to 11 cycles. One entry per CDR3 protein, called by TCRdb with MiXCR from the 5' RACE reads. In the table there are about 670,000 distinct CDR3 sequences, 40% to 50% of which are singletons. The sequence came from a man aged 80 or over in good health. The source material was blood.

The CDR3 nucleotides are TGTGCCAGCAGCTACAGGGAGAGTGAGCAGTACTTC. Protein product: CASSYRESEQYF. V gene TRBV7-2 combines with J gene TRBJ2-7, with a tentative D call TRBD1 (6 bases). This CDR3 contains 12 residues. V gave up 4 bases and J gave up 7 bases, with 11 bases separating them. Per the germline V gene, CDR1 is SGHTA and CDR2 is FQGNSA.